The 27 T cell receptor beta chains below all came from one sample that was sequenced in a study of cytomegalovirus exposure and HLA in healthy donors. With 60 Vbeta and 13 Jbeta primers, the PCR was carried out. The method was immunoSEQ multiplex PCR; TCRdb's version includes in-frame clones alone and lacks a portion of them. The sample gives about 140,000 clones, roughly 66% of which show up once; over 5% is in the top ten. The specimen sequenced was PBMCs. Receptors were obtained from a woman in her sixties in good health and CMV-seronegative.

DNA for the CDR3: TGTGCCAGCAGCCCCCAAGCGGGGGCCGGGGCCAACGTCCTGACTTTC. It codes for CASSPQAGAGANVLTF. The rearrangement links TRBV7-2 to TRBJ2-6, with 8 bases identical to TRBD2. The CDR3 has 16 amino acids. J gave up 4 bases and V 5 bases, and 7 bases lay outside the gene matches. Germline CDR1 is SGHTA and CDR2 is FQGNSA.

The J gene is TRBJ1-3, the V gene TRBV6-1, with a tentative D call TRBD1 (5 bases). The ends were cut back, 7 bases at V and 6 bases at J, with 19 bases in the middle. The CDR3 has 15 residues. From germline, CDR1 is MNHNS and CDR2 SASEGT. The CDR3 region is CASKLPGNTENTIYF. CDR3 coding DNA: TGTGCCAGCAAGTTGCCAGGGAATACCGAAAACACCATATATTTT.

The V and J genes are TRBV29-1 and TRBJ1-3, with TRBD1 as a possible D gene (6 bases). Trimming cost V 3 bases and J 4 bases, with 10 bases left between them. Per germline, CDR1 SQVTM and CDR2 ANQGSEA. The CDR3 length is 13 residues. The CDR3 nucleotides read TGCAGCGTTGATCCCAGGGGCGGAAACACCATATATTTT. Translating it yields CSVDPRGGNTIYF.

The V and J genes are TRBV7-2 and TRBJ2-1; TRBD2 aligns across 15 bases. There are 17 residues in the CDR3. The V segment lost 2 bases and the J segment 5 bases; nucleotides outside the gene matches: 4. Per germline, CDR1 SGHTA and CDR2 FQGNSA. The CDR3 coding sequence is TGTGCCAGCAGCTTATGGACTAGCGGGGGGGCTAACAATGAGCAGTTCTTC. It codes for CASSLWTSGGANNEQFF.

This chain connects TRBV28 to TRBJ1-5; 9 nucleotides align to TRBD1. V lost 7 bases and J lost 4; bases outside the gene matches: 2. The CDR3 runs to 13 residues. Germline V CDR1 and CDR2: MDHEN, SYDVKM. The CDR3 reads CASKDRGNQPQHF. The CDR3 DNA is TGTGCCAGCAAGGACAGGGGAAATCAGCCCCAGCATTTT. The full variable domain, rest sourced from reference TRBV28 and TRBJ1-5, is DVKVTQSSRYLVKRTGEKVFLECVQDMDHENMFWYRQDPGLGLRLIYFSYDVKMKEKGDIPEGYSVSREKKERFSLILESASTNQTSMYLCASKDRGNQPQHFGDGTRLSIL.

There are a few counts of this clone. The chain uses TRBV6-4 and TRBJ2-2, with D possibly being TRBD1 (6 bases). Germline lookup yields CDR1 MRHNA and CDR2 SNTAGT. V was pared by 6 bases and J by 4 bases, with 15 bases between. This CDR3 spans 15 amino acids. The DNA for the CDR3 is TGTGCCAGCAGCTTACAGGGCGGCGGCACCGGGGAGCTGTTTTTT. This codes for CASSLQGGGTGELFF.

The chain carries TRBV7-9 and TRBJ2-2, with no clear D. Between the trimmed V and J ends, which lost 5 bases and 0 bases, there was a span of 4 bases. CDR1 SEHNR and CDR2 FQNEAQ come from the germline V gene (reference sequence). The CDR3 spans 13 residues. CDR3 nucleotides: TGTGCCAGCAGCCCCACGAACACCGGGGAGCTGTTTTTT. Amino acid sequence: CASSPTNTGELFF.

The rearrangement joins TRBV18 to TRBJ2-7; 9 positions agree with TRBD1. V lost 4 bases to trimming and J lost 2 bases; unmatched junction nucleotides: 6. This CDR3 spans 15 amino acids. Per germline, CDR1 KGHSH and CDR2 LQKENI. CDR3 residues: CASSLSGTGPYEQYF. The CDR3 DNA follows: TGTGCCAGCTCACTTTCCGGGACAGGGCCCTACGAGCAGTACTTC. The full variable domain, with the rest looked up from reference TRBV18 and TRBJ2-7, is NAGVMQNPRHLVRRRGQEARLRCSPMKGHSHVYWYRQLPEEGLKFMVYLQKENIIDESGMPKERFSAEFPKEGPSILRIQQVVRGDSAAYFCASSLSGTGPYEQYFGPGTRLTVT.

A few counts support this clone. The chain couples TRBV2 to TRBJ1-5; no clear D gene. The CDR3 runs to 14 residues. V lost 2 bases to trimming and J lost 1 base, with 6 bases between them. CDR1 is SNHLY and CDR2 is FYNNEI in the germline V gene. The DNA for the CDR3 is TGTGCCAGCAGTGAACTGGGCAGCAATCAGCCCCAGCATTTT. Its protein is CASSELGSNQPQHF.

The chain is built from TRBV9 and TRBJ2-1; 12 bases map to TRBD2. Germline assignment: CDR1 SGDLS and CDR2 YYNGEE. V trimming: 4 bases; J trimming: 2 bases; junction bases outside the gene matches: 4. The CDR3 consists of 16 residues. The CDR3 is CASSRLAGVAYNEQFF. The CDR3 coding sequence is TGTGCCAGCAGCCGACTAGCGGGAGTCGCCTACAATGAGCAGTTCTTC.

This clone was found once. The V gene is TRBV6-6, the J gene TRBJ2-5; 9 bases line up with TRBD2. Germline V lookup: CDR1 MNHNY, CDR2 SVGAGI (reference sequence). V lost 2 bases to trimming and J lost 3 bases; unmatched junction nucleotides: 7. The CDR3 has 16 amino acids. CDR3 residues: CASSYGPAGGKETQYF. In nucleotides, the CDR3 is TGTGCCAGCAGTTACGGCCCAGCGGGGGGTAAAGAGACCCAGTACTTC.

This rearrangement joins TRBV19 to TRBJ1-1; 9 bases are shared with TRBD1. Germline lookup yields CDR1 LNHDA and CDR2 SQIVND (reference sequence). The V segment lost 5 bases and the J segment 4 bases; nucleotides outside the gene matches: 8. The CDR3 sequence is 15 residues long. CDR3 residues: CASSPRDRALTEAFF. The CDR3 DNA reads as TGTGCCAGTAGTCCGAGGGACAGGGCCCTCACTGAAGCTTTCTTT.

This clone was seen a few times. DNA for the CDR3: TGCGCCAGCAGCTTAGCCGGGACAGTGAATGAAAAACTGTTTTTT. Translating it yields CASSLAGTVNEKLFF. The rearrangement uses TRBV5-1 and TRBJ1-4; 7 bases align to TRBD1. The CDR3 contains 15 residues. Per germline, CDR1 SGHRS and CDR2 YFSETQ. V was clipped by 2 bases and J by 5 bases; unmatched bases: 6.

The chain has TRBV4-1 and TRBJ2-5; 9 bases are shared with TRBD2. The J call could be wrong; TRBJ2-7 is a better fit for the DNA end. CDR1 is MGHRA, CDR2 YSYEKL, per germline. The CDR3 covers 17 residues. The CDR3 coding sequence is TGCGCCAGCAGCCAAGATTGGCGGGGGGGCCGGGGATACGAGCAGTACTTC. Its translation is CASSQDWRGGRGYEQYF.

This clone has just a few counts. The chain recombines TRBV9 with TRBJ2-3, with 9 bases fitting TRBD1. The CDR3 has 14 residues. The V and J ends lost 3 bases and 7 bases, in that order; junction bases with no gene match: 6. CDR1 is SGDLS and CDR2 is YYNGEE in the germline V gene. The CDR3 reads CASSGGTGHNTQYF. For the CDR3, the DNA is TGTGCCAGCAGCGGGGGGACAGGGCACAATACGCAGTATTTT.

The chain couples TRBV4-1 to TRBJ1-2; D is uncertain. CDR3 size: 17 residues. Trimming cost V 1 base and J 4 bases, with 19 bases left between them. Germline V lookup: CDR1 MGHRA, CDR2 YSYEKL. CDR3 amino acids: CASSQAGGSGNFYGYTF. Written as DNA, the CDR3 is TGCGCCAGCAGCCAAGCGGGTGGTTCCGGCAACTTCTATGGCTACACCTTC.

The table lists this clone with a few counts. The V gene is TRBV5-4, the J gene TRBJ1-1; D unresolved. The length of the CDR3 is 13 residues. From germline, CDR1 is SGHNT and CDR2 YYREEE (reference sequence). Trimming took 0 bases from V and 8 from J, leaving 11 bases between them. The CDR3 DNA reads TGTGCCAGCAGCTTGGAGCCGCTCTTAGAAGCTTTCTTT. The encoded protein is CASSLEPLLEAFF. The variable domain in full, completed from reference TRBV5-4 and TRBJ1-1, reads ETGVTQSPTHLIKTRGQQVTLRCSSQSGHNTVSWYQQALGQGPQFIFQYYREEENGRGNFPPRFSGLQFPNYSSELNVNALELDDSALYLCASSLEPLLEAFFGQGTRLTVV.

This clone was recorded a few times. V usage is TRBV29-1 and J usage is TRBJ2-3; 10 nucleotides line up with TRBD1. This CDR3 is 13 amino acids long. Germline V gene data show CDR1 as SQVTM and CDR2 as ANQGSEA. Germline trimming cut 8 bases from V and 3 bases from J; bases unmatched to any gene: 5. The CDR3 DNA follows: TGCAGCTCCCGGACAGGGGGAACAGATACGCAGTATTTT. Translation: CSSRTGGTDTQYF.

This clone appeared a single time. The rearrangement uses TRBV19 and TRBJ2-1; 9 positions match TRBD1. With 9 bases clipped from V and 8 bases from J, the junction kept 5 bases outside the gene matches. This CDR3 is built from 12 residues. Per the germline V gene, CDR1 is LNHDA and CDR2 is SQIVND (reference sequence). CDR3 DNA: TGTGCCAGCCGAGACAGGGGGTATGAGCAGTTCTTC. It is translated as CASRDRGYEQFF.

This chain uses TRBV6-1 with TRBJ2-5; the D gene is possibly TRBD2 (6 bases). This CDR3 is 13 amino acids long. Deletions cut 4 bases from V and 5 bases from J, with 11 bases between. In germline, CDR1 is MNHNS, CDR2 SASEGT. The CDR3 protein is CASSVNGGETQYF. CDR3 sequence (DNA): TGTGCCAGCAGTGTGAACGGAGGGGAGACCCAGTACTTC.

This chain uses TRBV6-5 with TRBJ1-2, with D hard to call. The CDR3 loop spans 13 amino acids. V lost 6 bases to trimming and J lost 4 bases, with 12 bases between them. Germline V lookup: CDR1 MNHEY, CDR2 SVGAGI. CDR3 sequence (DNA): TGTGCCAGCAGAGCCGGACTTCTCTATGGCTACACCTTC. Protein: CASRAGLLYGYTF.

This clone has just a few counts. This chain's CDR3 is CASQRDRATNYGYTF. The DNA of the CDR3 is TGTGCCAGCCAAAGGGACAGGGCAACTAACTATGGCTACACCTTC. The rearrangement uses TRBV19 and TRBJ1-2; TRBD1 aligns across 9 bases. V was pared by 9 bases and J by 0 bases, with 8 bases of the junction left unmatched. This CDR3 has 15 residues. CDR1 and CDR2 (germline): LNHDA, SQIVND (reference sequence). Drawing the rest from reference TRBV19 and TRBJ1-2, the complete variable domain is DGGITQSPKYLFRKEGQNVTLSCEQNLNHDAMYWYRQDPGQGLRLIYYSQIVNDFQKGDIAEGYSVSREKKESFPLTVTSAQKNPTAFYLCASQRDRATNYGYTFGSGTRLTVV.

This clone has a handful of counts. The V gene is TRBV5-1, the J gene TRBJ2-1; 10 bases are shared with TRBD2. V was clipped by 4 bases and J by 1 base; unmatched bases: 5. The CDR3 is 16 residues long. Germline assignment: CDR1 SGHRS and CDR2 YFSETQ. CDR3 sequence reads: CASSRNSGGSYNEQFF. Written as DNA, the CDR3 is TGCGCCAGCAGCCGGAATAGCGGGGGGTCCTACAATGAGCAGTTCTTC.

V usage is TRBV7-9 and J usage is TRBJ1-4, with 9 nucleotides matching TRBD1. Germline loops: CDR1 SEHNR, CDR2 FQNEAQ (reference sequence). This CDR3 contains 16 residues. Trimming at V came to 5 bases and at J to 6 bases, leaving 10 bases not matched to a gene. Written as DNA, the CDR3 is TGTGCCAGCAGCCCATATAGTCGGACAGGGGATGAAAAACTGTTTTTT. This gives the protein CASSPYSRTGDEKLFF.

This clone has a handful of counts. The chain joins TRBV5-4 to TRBJ1-5, with 7 bases aligning to TRBD1. From germline, CDR1 is SGHNT and CDR2 YYREEE (reference sequence). This CDR3 comprises 15 residues. After removal of 1 base from V and 3 bases from J, the junction contained 4 bases not matched to a gene. The chain's CDR3 is CASSLQGVYNQPQHF. CDR3 coding DNA: TGTGCCAGCAGCTTGCAGGGGGTTTACAATCAGCCCCAGCATTTT.

This clone was recorded a few times. This CDR3 is also generated by other DNA sequences in the sample. The J gene is TRBJ1-6, the V gene TRBV5-6; D remains unclear. CDR3 length equals 14 residues. Germline V CDR1 and CDR2: SGHDT, YYEEEE. The germline V and J ends were trimmed by 2 bases and 6 bases, with 9 bases remaining between them. CDR3 coding DNA: TGTGCCAGCAGCTTCGGCCAGGCTAATTCACCCCTCCACTTT. Translating it yields CASSFGQANSPLHF.

This chain links TRBV28 with TRBJ2-1, with 7 bases that match TRBD2. There are 13 residues in the CDR3. In germline, CDR1 is MDHEN, CDR2 SYDVKM. With V trimmed by 5 bases and J by 5 bases, 3 bases remained unmatched. CDR3 residues: CASSLLANNEQFF. CDR3 coding DNA: TGTGCCAGCAGTCTACTAGCGAACAATGAGCAGTTCTTC.